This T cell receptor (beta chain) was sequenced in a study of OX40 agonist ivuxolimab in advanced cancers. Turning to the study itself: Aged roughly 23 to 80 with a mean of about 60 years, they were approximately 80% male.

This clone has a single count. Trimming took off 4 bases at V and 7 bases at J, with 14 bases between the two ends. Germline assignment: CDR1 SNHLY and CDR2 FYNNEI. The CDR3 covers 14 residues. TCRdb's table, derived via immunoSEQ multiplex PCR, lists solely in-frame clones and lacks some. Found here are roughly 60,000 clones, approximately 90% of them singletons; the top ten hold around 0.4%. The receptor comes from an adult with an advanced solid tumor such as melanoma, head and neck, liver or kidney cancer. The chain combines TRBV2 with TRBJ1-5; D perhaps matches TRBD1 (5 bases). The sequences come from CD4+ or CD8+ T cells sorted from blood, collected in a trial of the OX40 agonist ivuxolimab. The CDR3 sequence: CASSVAGSRQPQHF. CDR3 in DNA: TGTGCCAGCAGTGTTGCAGGGTCCAGGCAGCCCCAGCATTTT. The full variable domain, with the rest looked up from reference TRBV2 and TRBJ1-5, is EPEVTQTPSHQVTQMGQEVILRCVPISNHLYFYWYRQILGQKVEFLVSFYNNEISEKSEIFDDQFSVERPDGSNFTLKIRSTKLEDSAMYFCASSVAGSRQPQHFGDGTRLSIL.